This entry is about one T cell receptor (beta chain). This sample was taken from a study of T cell changes during pregnancy in multiple sclerosis. The junction had 11 bases not matched to a gene; V was cut back by 5 bases and J by 7 bases. The CDR3 is 16 residues long. Germline CDR1 reads PRHDT; CDR2 reads FYEKMQ (reference sequence). The assay was immunoSEQ multiplex PCR, and TCRdb's table has in-frame clones only and misses some. Of over 60,000 clones listed, just under 95% are singletons. This sequence originates from a female donor with multiple sclerosis, enrolled in a pregnancy study. This specimen consisted of peripheral blood, obtained in the first trimester of pregnancy. The chain employs TRBV13 and TRBJ2-5; TRBD1 matches at 12 bases. DNA for the CDR3: TGTGCCAGCAGCAGAGGGGTCGGGACAGGGGGCGCGACCCAGTACTTC. Translating it yields CASSRGVGTGGATQYF.